This TCR beta chain was observed in a study of blood T cell repertoires in COVID-19. This clone occurred a few times. Authors' data handling: It was from reference gene primer amplification that nucleated cell counts were estimated. Using immunoSEQ multiplex PCR, the repertoire was profiled, and TCRdb retains in-frame clones only, with some absent. V and J calls and clone size follow that table, whereas D and trimming were derived from the DNA. The sample lists approximately 250,000 clones; 88% were seen once. The CDR3 has 16 amino acids. CDR1 is MGHDK, CDR2 SYGVNS, per germline. V lost 4 bases and J lost 4; bases outside the gene matches: 8.

The J gene is TRBJ1-4, the V gene TRBV25-1; 8 bases map to TRBD1. Sequencing was performed on PBMCs or T cells enriched from blood (not recorded which). The clonotype comes from a woman aged 25 to 39 who had recovered from COVID-19. This CDR3 is CASSGTGTAFNEKLFF. The CDR3 DNA reads as TGTGCCAGCAGTGGGACAGGGACAGCCTTTAATGAAAAACTGTTTTTT.